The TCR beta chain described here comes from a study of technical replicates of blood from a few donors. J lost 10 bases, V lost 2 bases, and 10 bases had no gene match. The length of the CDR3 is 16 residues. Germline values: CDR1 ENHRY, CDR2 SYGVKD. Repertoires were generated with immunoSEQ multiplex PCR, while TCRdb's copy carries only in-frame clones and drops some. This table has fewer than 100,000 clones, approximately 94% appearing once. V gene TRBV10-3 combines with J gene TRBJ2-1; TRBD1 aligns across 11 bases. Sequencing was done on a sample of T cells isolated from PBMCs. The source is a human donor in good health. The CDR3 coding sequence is TGTGCCATCAGTGAGGGGCTAGGACAGGGGGCGAGCGAGCAGTTCTTC. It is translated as CAISEGLGQGASEQFF.